Below are 3 T cell receptor beta chains sequenced from a single sample in a study of blood T cell repertoires in COVID-19. The repertoire was sequenced with immunoSEQ multiplex PCR; TCRdb's copy has only in-frame clones and lacks some. The sample includes fewer than 130,000 clones, 87% of them seen just once. Sequencing was performed on peripheral blood. These receptors all come from a human donor in a cohort sampled during active COVID-19.

The chain uses TRBV19 and TRBJ2-7, with D possibly TRBD2 on 6 matching bases. CDR1 and CDR2 (germline): LNHDA, SQIVND (reference sequence). CDR3 length: 16 amino acids. The V end was cut by 2 bases, the J end by 3 bases, with 17 bases between. The CDR3 sequence: CASSITSRTGGYEQYF. Here the CDR3 DNA reads TGTGCCAGTAGTATAACCTCTCGCACCGGGGGCTACGAGCAGTACTTC.

In its sample, this clone was seen once. The gene calls are TRBV5-1 and TRBJ1-2; TRBD1 agrees at 8 bases. CDR3 length equals 13 residues. The trim removed 4 bases at V and 8 bases at J, leaving 7 bases unmatched. CDR1 SGHRS and CDR2 YFSETQ come from the germline V gene. CDR3 protein: CASSLGQVGGYTF. CDR3 DNA sequence: TGCGCCAGCAGCCTGGGACAGGTCGGCGGCTACACCTTC.

The V and J genes are TRBV6-6 and TRBJ2-3, with 13 bases that match TRBD2. In germline, CDR1 is MNHNY, CDR2 SVGAGI (reference sequence). CDR3 length: 17 amino acids. Unmatched junction bases numbered 9, after V lost 5 bases and J lost 4 bases. The CDR3 is CASSRTPGLAGADTQYF. The CDR3 DNA sequence: TGTGCCAGCAGTCGGACCCCCGGACTAGCGGGGGCAGATACGCAGTATTTT.